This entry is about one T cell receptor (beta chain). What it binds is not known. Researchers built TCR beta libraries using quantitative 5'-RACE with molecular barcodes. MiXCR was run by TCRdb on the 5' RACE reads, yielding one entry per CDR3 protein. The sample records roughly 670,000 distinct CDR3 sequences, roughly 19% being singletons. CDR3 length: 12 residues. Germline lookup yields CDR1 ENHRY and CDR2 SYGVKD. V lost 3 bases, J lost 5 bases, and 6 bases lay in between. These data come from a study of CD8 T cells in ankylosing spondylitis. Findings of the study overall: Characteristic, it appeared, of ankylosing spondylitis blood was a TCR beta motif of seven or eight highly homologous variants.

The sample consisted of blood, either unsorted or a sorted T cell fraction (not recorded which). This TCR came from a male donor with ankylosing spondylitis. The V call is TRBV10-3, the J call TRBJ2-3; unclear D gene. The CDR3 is CAISDAGDTQYF. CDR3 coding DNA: TGTGCCATCAGTGATGCAGGAGATACGCAGTATTTT.